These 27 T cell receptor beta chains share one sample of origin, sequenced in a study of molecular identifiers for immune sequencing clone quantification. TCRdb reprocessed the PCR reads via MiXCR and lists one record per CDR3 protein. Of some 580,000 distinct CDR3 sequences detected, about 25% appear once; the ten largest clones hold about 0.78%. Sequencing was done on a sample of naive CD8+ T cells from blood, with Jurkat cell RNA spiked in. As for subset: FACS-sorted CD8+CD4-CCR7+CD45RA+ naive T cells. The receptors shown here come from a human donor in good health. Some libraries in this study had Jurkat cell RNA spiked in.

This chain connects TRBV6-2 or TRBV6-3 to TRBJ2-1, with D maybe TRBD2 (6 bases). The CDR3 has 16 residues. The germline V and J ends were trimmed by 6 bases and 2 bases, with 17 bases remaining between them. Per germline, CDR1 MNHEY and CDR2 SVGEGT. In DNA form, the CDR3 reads TGTGCCAGCAGATCCCTCCGGGACTCCACCTACAATGAGCAGTTCTTC. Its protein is CASRSLRDSTYNEQFF.

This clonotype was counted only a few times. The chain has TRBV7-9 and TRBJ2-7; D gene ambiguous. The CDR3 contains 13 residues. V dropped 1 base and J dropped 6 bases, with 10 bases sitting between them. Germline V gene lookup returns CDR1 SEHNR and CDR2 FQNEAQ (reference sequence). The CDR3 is CASSLVVWGEQYF. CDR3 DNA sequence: TGTGCCAGCAGCTTAGTAGTATGGGGCGAGCAGTACTTC.

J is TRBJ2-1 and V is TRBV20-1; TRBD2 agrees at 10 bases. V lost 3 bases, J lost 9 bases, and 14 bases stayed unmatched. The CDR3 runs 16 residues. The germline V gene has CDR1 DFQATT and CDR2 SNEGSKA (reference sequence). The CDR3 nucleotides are TGCAGTGCTAGGTACCCTAGCGGGAGTTTAGTGGGTGAGCAGTTCTTC. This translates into CSARYPSGSLVGEQFF.

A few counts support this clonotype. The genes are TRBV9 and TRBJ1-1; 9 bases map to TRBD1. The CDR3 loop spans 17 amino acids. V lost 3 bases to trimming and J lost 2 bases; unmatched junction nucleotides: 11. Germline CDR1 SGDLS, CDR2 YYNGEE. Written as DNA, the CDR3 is TGTGCCAGCAGCGCGCACCGGGACAGGGCGTTTAACACTGAAGCTTTCTTT. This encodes CASSAHRDRAFNTEAFF.

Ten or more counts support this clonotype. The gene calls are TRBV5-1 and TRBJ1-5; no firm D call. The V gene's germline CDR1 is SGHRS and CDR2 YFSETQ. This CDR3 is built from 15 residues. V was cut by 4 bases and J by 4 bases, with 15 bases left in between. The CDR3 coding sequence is TGCGCCAGCAGCCCCGAGGGTTTTTGGAATCAGCCCCAGCATTTT. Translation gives CASSPEGFWNQPQHF.

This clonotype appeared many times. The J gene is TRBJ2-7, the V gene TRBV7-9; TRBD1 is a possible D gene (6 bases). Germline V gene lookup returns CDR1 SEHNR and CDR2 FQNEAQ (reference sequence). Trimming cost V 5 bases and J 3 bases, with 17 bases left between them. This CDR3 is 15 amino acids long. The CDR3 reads CASSARTDPLYEQYF. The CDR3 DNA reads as TGTGCCAGCAGCGCCCGGACAGACCCACTCTACGAGCAGTACTTC.

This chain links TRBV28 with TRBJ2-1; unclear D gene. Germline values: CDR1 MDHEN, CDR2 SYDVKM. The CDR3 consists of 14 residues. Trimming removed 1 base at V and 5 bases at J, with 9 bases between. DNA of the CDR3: TGTGCCAGCAGTTTATCCCGTTGGGACAATGAGCAGTTCTTC. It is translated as CASSLSRWDNEQFF.

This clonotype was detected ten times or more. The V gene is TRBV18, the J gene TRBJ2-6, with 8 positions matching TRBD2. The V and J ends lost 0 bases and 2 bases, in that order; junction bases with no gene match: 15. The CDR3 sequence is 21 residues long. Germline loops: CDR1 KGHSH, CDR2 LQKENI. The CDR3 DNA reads TGTGCCAGCTCACCACCCCCCCAAACTAGCGGCAAACCACCTGGGGCCAACGTCCTGACTTTC. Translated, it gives CASSPPPQTSGKPPGANVLTF. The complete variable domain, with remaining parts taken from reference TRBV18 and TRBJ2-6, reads NAGVMQNPRHLVRRRGQEARLRCSPMKGHSHVYWYRQLPEEGLKFMVYLQKENIIDESGMPKERFSAEFPKEGPSILRIQQVVRGDSAAYFCASSPPPQTSGKPPGANVLTFGAGSRLTVL.

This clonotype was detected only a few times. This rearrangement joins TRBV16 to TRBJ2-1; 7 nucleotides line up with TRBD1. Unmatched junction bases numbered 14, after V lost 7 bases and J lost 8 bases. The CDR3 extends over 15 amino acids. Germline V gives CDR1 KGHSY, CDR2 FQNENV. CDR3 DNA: TGTGCCAGCACCCACCAGGGGGTGAATGTCGATGAGCAGTTCTTC. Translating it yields CASTHQGVNVDEQFF.

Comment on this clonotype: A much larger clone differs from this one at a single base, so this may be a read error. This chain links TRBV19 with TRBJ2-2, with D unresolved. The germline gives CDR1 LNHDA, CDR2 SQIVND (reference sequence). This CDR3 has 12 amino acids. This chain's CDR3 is CASGIATGELFF. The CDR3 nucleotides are TGTGCCAGTGGTATAGCAACCGGGGAGCTGTTTTTT.

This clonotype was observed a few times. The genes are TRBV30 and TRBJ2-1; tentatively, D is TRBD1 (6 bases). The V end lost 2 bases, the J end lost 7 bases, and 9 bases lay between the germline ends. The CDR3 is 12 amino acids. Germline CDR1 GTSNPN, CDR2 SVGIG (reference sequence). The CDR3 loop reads CAWSRGHNEQFF. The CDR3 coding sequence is TGTGCCTGGAGTCGGGGACATAATGAGCAGTTCTTC.

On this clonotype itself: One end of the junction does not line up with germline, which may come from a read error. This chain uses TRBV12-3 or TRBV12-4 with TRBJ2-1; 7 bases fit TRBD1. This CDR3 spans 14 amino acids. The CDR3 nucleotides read TGTGCCAGCAGGGACGGGACAGCCGACAATGAGCAGCTCTTC. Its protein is CASRDGTADNEQLF.

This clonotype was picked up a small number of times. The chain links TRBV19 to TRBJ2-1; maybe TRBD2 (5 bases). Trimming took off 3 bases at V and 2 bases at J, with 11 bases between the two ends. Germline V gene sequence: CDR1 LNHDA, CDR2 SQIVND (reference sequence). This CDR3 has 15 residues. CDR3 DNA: TGTGCCAGTAGTATTGGAGCGGCACCCTACAATGAGCAGTTCTTC. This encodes CASSIGAAPYNEQFF.

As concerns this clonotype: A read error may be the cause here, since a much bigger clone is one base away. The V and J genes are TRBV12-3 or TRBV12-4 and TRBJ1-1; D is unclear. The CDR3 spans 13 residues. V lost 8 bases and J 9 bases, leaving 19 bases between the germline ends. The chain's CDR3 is CASRRVGPIKAFF. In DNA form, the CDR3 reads TGTGCCAGCCGTCGGGTCGGGCCAATCAAAGCTTTCTTT.

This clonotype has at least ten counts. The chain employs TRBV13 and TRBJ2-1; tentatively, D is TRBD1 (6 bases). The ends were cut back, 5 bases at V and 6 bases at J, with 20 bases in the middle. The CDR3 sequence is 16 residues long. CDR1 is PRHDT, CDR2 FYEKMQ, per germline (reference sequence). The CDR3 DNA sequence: TGTGCCAGCAGCCCCAAGGGGGTGGCTGGGGCCAATGAGCAGTTCTTC. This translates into CASSPKGVAGANEQFF.

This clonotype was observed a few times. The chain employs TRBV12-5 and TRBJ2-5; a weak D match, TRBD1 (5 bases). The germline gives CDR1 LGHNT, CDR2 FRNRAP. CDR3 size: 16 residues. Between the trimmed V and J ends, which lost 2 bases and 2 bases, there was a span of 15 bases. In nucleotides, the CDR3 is TGTGCTAGTGGTTTGTCCCCTAGTTCAGGGCAAGAGACCCAGTACTTC. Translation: CASGLSPSSGQETQYF.

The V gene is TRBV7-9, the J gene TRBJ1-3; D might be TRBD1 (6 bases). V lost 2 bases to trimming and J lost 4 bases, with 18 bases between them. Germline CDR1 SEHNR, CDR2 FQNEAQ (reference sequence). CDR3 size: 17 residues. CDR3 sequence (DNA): TGTGCCAGCAGCTTAACCCAGGGGCCCGGTCCCGGAAACACCATATATTTT. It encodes CASSLTQGPGPGNTIYF.

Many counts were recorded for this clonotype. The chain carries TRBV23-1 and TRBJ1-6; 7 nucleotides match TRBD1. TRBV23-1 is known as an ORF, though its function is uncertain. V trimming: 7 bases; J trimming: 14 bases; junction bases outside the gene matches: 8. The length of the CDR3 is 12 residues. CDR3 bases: TGCGCCAGCACCAGGGGGATGACATCCCTCCACTTT. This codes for CASTRGMTSLHF.

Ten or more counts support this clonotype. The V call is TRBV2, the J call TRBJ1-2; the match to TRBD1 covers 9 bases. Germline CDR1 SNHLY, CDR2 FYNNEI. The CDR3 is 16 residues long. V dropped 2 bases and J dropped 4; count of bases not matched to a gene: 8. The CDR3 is CASSEKSGTGIYGYTF. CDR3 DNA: TGTGCCAGCAGTGAAAAGTCCGGGACAGGGATCTATGGCTACACCTTC.

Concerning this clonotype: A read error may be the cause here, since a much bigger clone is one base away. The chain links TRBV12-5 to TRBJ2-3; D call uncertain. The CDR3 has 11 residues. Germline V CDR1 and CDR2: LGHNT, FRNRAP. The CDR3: CASGLVYTQCF. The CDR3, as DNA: TGTGCTAGTGGTTTGGTCTATACGCAGTGTTTT.

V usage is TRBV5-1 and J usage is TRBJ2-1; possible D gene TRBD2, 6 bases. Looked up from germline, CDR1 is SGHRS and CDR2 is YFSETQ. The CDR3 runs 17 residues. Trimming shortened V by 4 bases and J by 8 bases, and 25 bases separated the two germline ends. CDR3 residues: CASSPAGIAGPTDEQFF. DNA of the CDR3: TGCGCCAGCAGCCCAGCTGGTATTGCGGGGCCCACAGATGAGCAGTTCTTC.

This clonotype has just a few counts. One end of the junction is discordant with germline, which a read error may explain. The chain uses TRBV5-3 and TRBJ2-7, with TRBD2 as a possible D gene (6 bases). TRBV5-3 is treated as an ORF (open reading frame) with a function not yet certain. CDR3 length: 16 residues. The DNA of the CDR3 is TGTGCCAGCAGCTTAGCCGGGGGACCCCCTGCCTACGAGCAGTACTTC. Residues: CASSLAGGPPAYEQYF.

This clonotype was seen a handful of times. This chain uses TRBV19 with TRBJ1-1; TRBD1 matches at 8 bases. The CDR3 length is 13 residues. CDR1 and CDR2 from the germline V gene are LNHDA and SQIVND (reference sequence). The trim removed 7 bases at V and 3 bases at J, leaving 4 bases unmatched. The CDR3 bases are TGTGCCAGTACCCAGGGGGCTTACACTGAAGCTTTCTTT. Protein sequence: CASTQGAYTEAFF.

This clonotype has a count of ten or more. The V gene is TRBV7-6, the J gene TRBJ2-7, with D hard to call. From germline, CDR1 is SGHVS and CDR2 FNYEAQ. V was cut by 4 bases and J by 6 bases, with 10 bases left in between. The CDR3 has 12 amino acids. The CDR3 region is CASSSFAGEQYF. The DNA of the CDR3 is TGTGCCAGCAGCTCCTTTGCAGGCGAGCAGTACTTC.

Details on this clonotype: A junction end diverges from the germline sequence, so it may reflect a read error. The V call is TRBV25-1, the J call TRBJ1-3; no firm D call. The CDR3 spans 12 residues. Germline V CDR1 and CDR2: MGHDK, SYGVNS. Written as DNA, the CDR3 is TGTGCCAACAGTCCTAGTGGAAACACCATATATTTT. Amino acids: CANSPSGNTIYF.

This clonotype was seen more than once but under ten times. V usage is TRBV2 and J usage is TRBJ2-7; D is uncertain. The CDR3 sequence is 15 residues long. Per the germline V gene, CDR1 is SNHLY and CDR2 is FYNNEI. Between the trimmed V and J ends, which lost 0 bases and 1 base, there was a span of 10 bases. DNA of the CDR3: TGTGCCAGCAGTGAAGCGGCAGGAACGTCCTACGAGCAGTACTTC. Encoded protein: CASSEAAGTSYEQYF.

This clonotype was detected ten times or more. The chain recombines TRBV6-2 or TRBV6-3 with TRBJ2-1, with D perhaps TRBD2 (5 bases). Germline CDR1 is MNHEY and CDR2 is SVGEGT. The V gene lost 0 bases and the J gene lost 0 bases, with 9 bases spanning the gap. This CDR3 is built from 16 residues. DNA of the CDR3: TGTGCCAGCAGTTACTCGACTACCAGCTCCTACAATGAGCAGTTCTTC. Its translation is CASSYSTTSSYNEQFF.